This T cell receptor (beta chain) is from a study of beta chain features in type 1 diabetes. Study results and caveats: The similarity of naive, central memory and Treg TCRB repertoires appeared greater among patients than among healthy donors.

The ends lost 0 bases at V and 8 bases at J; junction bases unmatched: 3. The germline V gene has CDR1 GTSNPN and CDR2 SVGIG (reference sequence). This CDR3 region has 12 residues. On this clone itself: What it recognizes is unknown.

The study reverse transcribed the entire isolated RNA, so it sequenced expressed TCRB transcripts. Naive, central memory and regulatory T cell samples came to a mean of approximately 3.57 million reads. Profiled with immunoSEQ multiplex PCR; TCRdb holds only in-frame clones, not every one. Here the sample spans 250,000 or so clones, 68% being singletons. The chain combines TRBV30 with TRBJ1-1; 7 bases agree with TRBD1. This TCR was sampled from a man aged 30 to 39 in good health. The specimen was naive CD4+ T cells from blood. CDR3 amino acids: CAWSVRGQEAFF. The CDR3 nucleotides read TGTGCCTGGAGTGTACGGGGACAGGAAGCTTTCTTT. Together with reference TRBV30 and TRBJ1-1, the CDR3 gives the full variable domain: SQTIHQWPATLVQPVGSPLSLECTVEGTSNPNLYWYRQAAGRGLQLLFYSVGIGQISSEVPQNLSASRPQDRQFILSSKKLLLSDSGFYLCAWSVRGQEAFFGQGTRLTVV.